This T cell receptor beta chain was profiled in a study of T cells expressing NK-cell markers. TCRdb reprocessed the 5' RACE reads and keeps a single row for each CDR3 protein, giving no DNA. The specimen's table records about 260,000 distinct CDR3 sequences. The germline gives CDR1 LGHDT, CDR2 YNNKEL (reference sequence). This CDR3 region has 14 residues. The clonotype was recovered from a man aged 18-30 years in good health. Material for sequencing was blood T cells: a sorted CD56 or NKG2C T cell subset, CD4+ or CD8+ T cells, or bulk PBMC T cells (not recorded which). The chain recombines TRBV3-1 with TRBJ2-3. CDR3 amino acids: CASSQDIGTDTQYF.